This TCR beta chain was identified during a study of blood T cell repertoires in COVID-19. Overall study: The United States, Italy and Spain were the sources of the acute and convalescent COVID-19 samples. In each case, the material was cDNA or gDNA derived from T cells, B-cell-depleted T cells, or PBMCs.

The CDR3 runs to 14 residues. In germline, CDR1 is SEHNR, CDR2 FQNEAQ (reference sequence). V lost 7 bases to trimming and J lost 3 bases, with 15 bases between them. Original processing notes: Amplification from reference gene primers served as the basis for estimated nucleated cell counts. Assay: immunoSEQ multiplex PCR; the TCRdb copy retains only in-frame clones and omits some. Clone size and V and J calls were adopted from that table, with D and trimming inferred from the DNA. This table holds fewer than 130,000 clones, about 75% found once. The TCR originated in an older man with acute or convalescent COVID-19. The chain employs TRBV7-9 and TRBJ1-1; D might be TRBD1 (6 bases). Input material: peripheral blood. CDR3 DNA sequence: TGTGCCAGCACCTTGGGGACAACCTACACTGAAGCTTTCTTT. Translation: CASTLGTTYTEAFF. The entire variable domain, with the rest obtained from reference TRBV7-9 and TRBJ1-1, is as follows: DTGVSQNPRHKITKRGQNVTFRCDPISEHNRLYWYRQTLGQGPEFLTYFQNEAQLEKSRLLSDRFSAERPKGSFSTLEIQRTEQGDSAMYLCASTLGTTYTEAFFGQGTRLTVV.